The 25 T cell receptor beta chains reported below all come from one sample, sequenced in a study of Ad26.COV2.S vaccination and SARS-CoV-2 variants. The treatment was: about 20 received Ad26.COV2.S at low or high dose, single or two shots; about five received placebo; per-sample allocation not given. Following the first vaccine or placebo injection, samples were taken on day 63. The table came from immunoSEQ multiplex PCR; TCRdb's copy has only in-frame clones and leaves some out. The sample holds about 680,000 clones, roughly 90% seen once. The starting material was peripheral blood, obtained in a trial of Ad26.COV2.S vaccine versus placebo. All receptors come from a person between 18 and 60 years old who received the Ad26.COV2.S COVID-19 vaccine or a placebo.

The chain uses TRBV5-8 and TRBJ2-1; possible D gene TRBD2, 6 bases. The CDR3 sequence is 15 residues long. The germline gives CDR1 SGHTS, CDR2 YDEGEE. V was clipped by 5 bases and J by 0 bases, with 12 bases between them. CDR3 sequence: CASRPRGNSYNEQFF. In DNA, the CDR3 is TGTGCCAGCAGGCCTCGGGGGAACTCCTACAATGAGCAGTTCTTC.

The rearrangement links TRBV7-6 to TRBJ2-3; TRBD2 might be the D (7 bases). In germline, CDR1 is SGHVS, CDR2 FNYEAQ. Trimming removed 8 bases from V and 5 bases from J, with 17 bases in between. The CDR3 sequence is 14 residues long. CDR3: CASQPGGGGDTQYF. The CDR3 nucleotides are TGTGCCAGCCAACCGGGGGGCGGAGGAGATACGCAGTATTTT.

V gene TRBV5-8 combines with J gene TRBJ2-5; possibly TRBD1 or TRBD2 for D (6 bases each). Germline values: CDR1 SGHTS, CDR2 YDEGEE. The CDR3 has 13 amino acids. V lost 4 bases and J 5 bases, leaving 12 bases between the germline ends. CDR3: CASSIGGWETQYF. For the CDR3, the DNA is TGTGCCAGCAGCATCGGGGGCTGGGAGACCCAGTACTTC.

Notes on this clone: This specimen includes other DNA sequences encoding the same CDR3. The rearrangement joins TRBV5-6 to TRBJ2-3, with TRBD2 matching 8 bases. The junction had 6 bases not matched to a gene; V was cut back by 1 base and J by 2 bases. There are 16 residues in the CDR3. CDR1 and CDR2 (germline): SGHDT, YYEEEE. The CDR3 spells CASSLRAGDSTDTQYF. The CDR3 DNA reads TGTGCCAGCAGCTTGCGAGCGGGGGATTCCACAGATACGCAGTATTTT.

This clone has a handful of counts. V gene TRBV10-3 combines with J gene TRBJ2-5; maybe TRBD1 (5 bases). The V gene lost 0 bases and the J gene lost 5 bases, with 22 bases spanning the gap. From germline, CDR1 is ENHRY and CDR2 SYGVKD. The CDR3 length is 18 residues. This chain's CDR3 is CAISESALRRGPGETQYF. The DNA for the CDR3 is TGTGCCATCAGTGAGTCGGCTTTGAGAAGGGGCCCCGGGGAGACCCAGTACTTC.

This chain joins TRBV19 and TRBJ1-1; 11 positions agree with TRBD1. The J segment lost 1 base and the V segment lost 5 bases, leaving 3 bases of the junction unmatched. CDR3 length: 15 amino acids. Germline values: CDR1 LNHDA, CDR2 SQIVND (reference sequence). CDR3 in DNA: TGTGCCAGTAGTTGGGGGACAGGGGGGAACACTGAAGCTTTCTTT. This gives the protein CASSWGTGGNTEAFF. The full variable domain, completed using reference TRBV19 and TRBJ1-1, is DGGITQSPKYLFRKEGQNVTLSCEQNLNHDAMYWYRQDPGQGLRLIYYSQIVNDFQKGDIAEGYSVSREKKESFPLTVTSAQKNPTAFYLCASSWGTGGNTEAFFGQGTRLTVV.

About this clone itself: Other nucleotide sequences from this sample produce the same CDR3. V gene TRBV28 combines with J gene TRBJ2-7; D might be TRBD1 (5 bases). The V gene's germline CDR1 is MDHEN and CDR2 SYDVKM. The CDR3 is 11 amino acids. Trimming stripped 5 bases from V and 3 bases from J, with 5 bases between. The CDR3: CASSRGYEQYF. CDR3 coding DNA: TGTGCCAGCAGTAGGGGCTACGAGCAGTACTTC.

This clone was detected only a few times. The chain joins TRBV2 to TRBJ1-5; possible D gene TRBD1, 6 bases. Germline lookup yields CDR1 SNHLY and CDR2 FYNNEI. The CDR3 spans 13 residues. The V gene lost 7 bases and the J gene lost 7 bases, with 14 bases spanning the gap. The CDR3 sequence is CASKNRAFQPQHF. For the CDR3, the DNA is TGTGCCAGCAAAAACAGGGCGTTCCAGCCCCAGCATTTT.

The chain recombines TRBV29-1 with TRBJ1-2; D might be TRBD1 (5 bases). V was cut by 4 bases and J by 4 bases, with 16 bases left in between. The CDR3 totals 14 residues. Germline loops: CDR1 SQVTM, CDR2 ANQGSEA. The CDR3 here is CSVGDPPEAYGYTF. CDR3 bases: TGCAGCGTTGGGGACCCCCCAGAGGCCTATGGCTACACCTTC.

The chain carries TRBV30 and TRBJ1-1; a weak D match, TRBD1 (5 bases). The V and J ends lost 5 bases and 4 bases respectively, with 17 bases between them. Germline V lookup: CDR1 GTSNPN, CDR2 SVGIG (reference sequence). The CDR3 length is 14 residues. The CDR3 here is CAWVAGWSGTEAFF. The CDR3 nucleotides are TGTGCCTGGGTTGCAGGGTGGTCGGGCACTGAAGCTTTCTTT.

This chain joins TRBV10-1 and TRBJ2-1; perhaps TRBD1 as D (6 bases). The CDR3 spans 13 residues. The germline V and J ends were trimmed by 0 bases and 6 bases, with 6 bases remaining between them. Germline V CDR1 and CDR2: WNHNN, SYGVQD (reference sequence). The CDR3 nucleotides read TGCGCCAGCAGTGAGTCGGGGGCCAATGAGCAGTTCTTC. It translates to CASSESGANEQFF.

The V and J genes are TRBV5-4 and TRBJ2-1; tentatively, D is TRBD2 (5 bases). The CDR3 covers 16 residues. Trimming left V 4 bases short and J 1 base short, with 15 bases between. From germline, CDR1 is SGHNT and CDR2 YYREEE (reference sequence). The CDR3 coding sequence is TGTGCCAGCAGCAAAAGGGTGACTACTTCCTACAATGAGCAGTTCTTC. It encodes CASSKRVTTSYNEQFF.

Only a few counts were recorded for this clone. V gene TRBV6-5 combines with J gene TRBJ1-4; 7 bases map to TRBD1. Germline CDR1 MNHEY, CDR2 SVGAGI. The CDR3 contains 15 residues. Trimming took 6 bases from V and 8 from J; bases not matched to a gene: 12. CDR3 coding DNA: TGTGCCAGCAGCCCCCGGGCAGGGGGTACCGAAAAACTGTTTTTT. This gives the protein CASSPRAGGTEKLFF.

This chain uses TRBV10-1 with TRBJ2-1; 11 bases are a match to TRBD2. The CDR3 extends over 15 amino acids. Germline trimming cut 2 bases from V and 4 bases from J; bases unmatched to any gene: 1. From germline, CDR1 is WNHNN and CDR2 SYGVQD (reference sequence). The CDR3 coding sequence is TGCGCCAGCAGTGAGACTAGCGGGGGTTACAATGAGCAGTTCTTC. Its translation is CASSETSGGYNEQFF.

The rearrangement links TRBV19 to TRBJ1-1; D may be TRBD1 (6 bases). Germline V gene sequence: CDR1 LNHDA, CDR2 SQIVND (reference sequence). V was clipped by 5 bases and J by 0 bases, with 16 bases between them. The CDR3 contains 16 residues. The CDR3 region has the DNA TGTGCCAGTAGTGGAAAACCGACAGGTATGAACACTGAAGCTTTCTTT. Encoded protein: CASSGKPTGMNTEAFF.

V is TRBV7-2 and J is TRBJ1-1, with 10 bases aligning to TRBD1. The J segment lost 4 bases and the V segment lost 5 bases, leaving 7 bases of the junction unmatched. Germline-derived CDR1 and CDR2 are SGHTA and FQGNSA. The CDR3 runs to 15 residues. CDR3 DNA: TGTGCCAGCAGCAAAGAAGGGACAGGGGCCACTGAAGCTTTCTTT. It encodes CASSKEGTGATEAFF.

This clone was recorded only once. V usage is TRBV28 and J usage is TRBJ2-3, with unresolved D. The V gene lost 8 bases and the J gene lost 8 bases, with 11 bases spanning the gap. Germline CDR1 MDHEN, CDR2 SYDVKM. This CDR3 is 11 amino acids long. The CDR3 protein is CASLFVGTQYF. In DNA, the CDR3 is TGTGCCAGCTTGTTTGTGGGTACGCAGTATTTT.

The chain recombines TRBV27 with TRBJ2-7; D gene uncertain. V was pared by 6 bases and J by 0 bases, with 9 bases between. The CDR3 extends over 13 amino acids. Germline V CDR1 and CDR2: MNHEY, SMNVEV (reference sequence). CDR3 nucleotides: TGTGCCAGCAGGCCCCTGAGCTCCTACGAGCAGTACTTC. Its protein is CASRPLSSYEQYF.

This chain joins TRBV3-1 (or the pseudogene TRBV3-2) and TRBJ2-5; either TRBD1 or TRBD2 may supply D (5 bases each). Looked up from germline, CDR1 is LGHDT and CDR2 is YNNKEL (reference sequence). The CDR3 is 15 residues long. V was pared by 0 bases and J by 9 bases, with 17 bases between. In DNA form, the CDR3 reads TGTGCCAGCAGCCAAGAAGGGGCCGGACGGGGTCCCCAGTACTTC. Translation: CASSQEGAGRGPQYF.

In its sample, this clone was seen once. V is TRBV6-4 and J is TRBJ1-5; no reliable D call. The length of the CDR3 is 13 residues. V was pared by 6 bases and J by 0 bases, with 6 bases between. Germline lookup yields CDR1 MRHNA and CDR2 SNTAGT. The CDR3 sequence is CASSRYSNQPQHF. The CDR3 DNA reads as TGTGCCAGCAGCAGGTATAGCAATCAGCCCCAGCATTTT.

This clone was picked up one time. This chain connects TRBV11-2 to TRBJ2-1; D perhaps matches TRBD2 (5 bases). The CDR3 extends over 12 amino acids. V was shortened by 5 bases and J by 9 bases, with 11 bases between the two germline ends. The germline gives CDR1 SGHAT, CDR2 FQNNGV. The CDR3 reads CASSPGSGEQFF. Written as DNA, the CDR3 is TGTGCCAGCAGCCCGGGGTCTGGTGAGCAGTTCTTC.

The chain uses TRBV10-2 and TRBJ1-3; D is unclear. The CDR3 has 13 residues. CDR1 WSHSY and CDR2 SAAADI come from the germline V gene. The V end lost 0 bases, the J end lost 6 bases, and 6 bases lay between the germline ends. CDR3 coding DNA: TGCGCCAGCAGTGAGTCCCGGGCAAACACCATATATTTT. Translation gives CASSESRANTIYF.

This clone showed up just a few times. The chain links TRBV4-3 to TRBJ1-3; 7 bases match TRBD1. Looked up from germline, CDR1 is LGHNA and CDR2 is YSLEER. Germline trimming cut 4 bases from V and 3 bases from J; bases unmatched to any gene: 3. The CDR3 length is 14 residues. CDR3 amino acids: CASSPRGHGNTIYF. The CDR3 nucleotides are TGCGCCAGCAGCCCTAGGGGGCATGGAAACACCATATATTTT.

The rearrangement links TRBV27 to TRBJ1-1; no firm D call. The CDR3 totals 13 residues. Germline CDR1 and CDR2: MNHEY and SMNVEV (reference sequence). Trimming pared 2 bases from V and 5 bases from J, leaving 9 bases between. The CDR3 reads CASSLNKFTEAFF. DNA for the CDR3: TGTGCCAGCAGTTTAAACAAATTTACTGAAGCTTTCTTT.

This clone was seen only once. The genes are TRBV10-2 and TRBJ2-5; 12 bases agree with TRBD2. CDR3 length equals 14 residues. Germline values: CDR1 WSHSY, CDR2 SAAADI. V shed 8 bases and J 7 bases; nucleotides not matched to a gene: 8. The CDR3 DNA reads TGCGCCAGCCGACTAGCGGGAGAGGCGGGGACCCAGTACTTC. It is translated as CASRLAGEAGTQYF.